This T cell receptor (beta chain) was found in a study of T-cell reconstitution after alpha-beta-depleted transplantation in children. Study-level results: Alpha-beta T cells about two months after transplant reportedly derived from several hundred expanded graft clones. The study traced high day-60 TCRbeta diversity in some patients to surviving recipient T cells and thymic progenitors. Newly produced T cells mostly accounted for T-cell counts and diversity one year post-transplant.

This clonotype was detected a few times. The antigen is unknown. A TCRbeta library incorporating unique molecular identifiers was prepared. MiXCR, run by TCRdb on the PCR reads, gives a single entry per CDR3 protein. This repertoire shows 120,000 to 150,000 distinct CDR3 sequences, about 8.8% found once; its top ten account for 15% to 20%. CDR3 length: 18 amino acids. The ends lost 4 bases at V and 4 bases at J; junction bases unmatched: 18. Germline CDR1 LGHDT, CDR2 YNNKEL (reference sequence). This sample comprised PBMCs, mostly from graft donor cells, obtained 180 days after TCRalphabeta/CD19-depleted stem cell transplant. V is TRBV3-1 and J is TRBJ1-2; 7 nucleotides match TRBD1. This receptor was obtained from a female patient aged 2-15 years who had a stem cell transplant for congenital amegakaryocytic thrombocytopenia, so the T cells may come from the graft donor. CDR3 in DNA: TGTGCCAGCAGCCCAACGCAATCCCCAGGGGGAAGACGCTATGGCTACACCTTC. This encodes CASSPTQSPGGRRYGYTF.